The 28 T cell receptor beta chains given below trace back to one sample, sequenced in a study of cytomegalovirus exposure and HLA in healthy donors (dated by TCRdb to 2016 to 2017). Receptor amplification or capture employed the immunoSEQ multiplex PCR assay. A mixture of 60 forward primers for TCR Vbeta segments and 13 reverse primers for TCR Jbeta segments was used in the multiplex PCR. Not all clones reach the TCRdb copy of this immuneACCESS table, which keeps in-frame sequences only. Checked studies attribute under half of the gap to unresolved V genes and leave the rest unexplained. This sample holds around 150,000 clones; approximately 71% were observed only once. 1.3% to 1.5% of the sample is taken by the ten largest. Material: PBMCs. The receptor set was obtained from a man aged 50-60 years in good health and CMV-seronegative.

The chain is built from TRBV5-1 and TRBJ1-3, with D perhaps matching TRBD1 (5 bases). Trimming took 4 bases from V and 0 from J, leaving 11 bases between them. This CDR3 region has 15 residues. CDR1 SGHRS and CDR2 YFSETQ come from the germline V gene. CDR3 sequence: CASSQGVPSGNTIYF. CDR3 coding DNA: TGCGCCAGCAGCCAAGGGGTCCCCTCTGGAAACACCATATATTTT. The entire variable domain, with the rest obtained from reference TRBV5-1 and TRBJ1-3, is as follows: KAGVTQTPRYLIKTRGQQVTLSCSPISGHRSVSWYQQTPGQGLQFLFEYFSETQRNKGNFPGRFSGRQFSNSRSEMNVSTLELGDSALYLCASSQGVPSGNTIYFGEGSWLTVV.

CDR3 in DNA: TGTGCCAGCAGTTTCTCAGGGGGCTTGGGCACTGAAGCTTTCTTT. Translated, it gives CASSFSGGLGTEAFF. This rearrangement joins TRBV6-5 to TRBJ1-1, with 8 bases fitting TRBD1. The V and J ends lost 4 bases and 4 bases, in that order; junction bases with no gene match: 8. This CDR3 contains 15 residues. Germline V gene lookup returns CDR1 MNHEY and CDR2 SVGAGI.

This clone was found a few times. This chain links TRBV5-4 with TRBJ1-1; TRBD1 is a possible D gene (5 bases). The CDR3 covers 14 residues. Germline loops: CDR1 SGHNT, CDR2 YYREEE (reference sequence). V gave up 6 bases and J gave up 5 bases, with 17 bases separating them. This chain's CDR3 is CASILMGGTTEAFF. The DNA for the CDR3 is TGTGCCAGCATACTCATGGGGGGAACGACTGAAGCTTTCTTT.

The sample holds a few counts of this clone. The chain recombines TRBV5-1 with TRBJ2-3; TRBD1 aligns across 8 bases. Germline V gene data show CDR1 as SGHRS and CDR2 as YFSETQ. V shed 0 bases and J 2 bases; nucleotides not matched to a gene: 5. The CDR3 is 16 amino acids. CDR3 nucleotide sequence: TGCGCCAGCAGCTTGGCGGACAGGGCCCACACAGATACGCAGTATTTT. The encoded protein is CASSLADRAHTDTQYF.

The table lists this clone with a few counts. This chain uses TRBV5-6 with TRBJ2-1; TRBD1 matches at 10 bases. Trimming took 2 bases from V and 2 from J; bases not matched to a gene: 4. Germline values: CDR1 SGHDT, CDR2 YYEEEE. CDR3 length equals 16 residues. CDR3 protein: CASSFFGTGAYNEQFF. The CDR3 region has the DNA TGTGCCAGCAGCTTCTTCGGGACAGGGGCCTACAATGAGCAGTTCTTC.

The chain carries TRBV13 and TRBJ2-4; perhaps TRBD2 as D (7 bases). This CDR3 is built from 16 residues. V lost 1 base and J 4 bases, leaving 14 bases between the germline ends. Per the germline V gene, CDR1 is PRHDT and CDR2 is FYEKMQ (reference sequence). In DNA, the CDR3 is TGTGCCAGCAGCTTAGTGGCGGGGGCCAGGAAAAACATTCAGTACTTC. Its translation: CASSLVAGARKNIQYF.

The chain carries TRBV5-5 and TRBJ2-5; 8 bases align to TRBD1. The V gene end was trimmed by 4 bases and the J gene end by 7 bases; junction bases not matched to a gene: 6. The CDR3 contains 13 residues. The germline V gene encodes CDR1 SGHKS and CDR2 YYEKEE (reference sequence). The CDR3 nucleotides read TGTGCCAGCAGCGGACAGGGCCCGGGGACCCAGTACTTC. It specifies CASSGQGPGTQYF.

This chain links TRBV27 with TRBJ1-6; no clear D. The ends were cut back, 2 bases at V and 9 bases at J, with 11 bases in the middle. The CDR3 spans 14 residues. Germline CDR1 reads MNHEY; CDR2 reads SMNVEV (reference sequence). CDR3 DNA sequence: TGTGCCAGCAGTTTAGACGCAGGTAGTTCACCCCTCCACTTT. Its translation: CASSLDAGSSPLHF.

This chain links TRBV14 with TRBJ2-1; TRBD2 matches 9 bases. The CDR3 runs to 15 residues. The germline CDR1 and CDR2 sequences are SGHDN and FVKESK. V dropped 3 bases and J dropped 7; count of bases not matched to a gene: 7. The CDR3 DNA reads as TGTGCCAGCAGCCAGAGGGGACTAGCCCGTAATGAGCAGTTCTTC. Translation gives CASSQRGLARNEQFF.

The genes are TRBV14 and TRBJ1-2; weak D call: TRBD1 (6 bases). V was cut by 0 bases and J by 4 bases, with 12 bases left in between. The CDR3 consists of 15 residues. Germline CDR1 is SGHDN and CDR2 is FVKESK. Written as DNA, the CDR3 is TGTGCCAGCAGCCAAGAATCCTCGACAGGCTATGGCTACACCTTC. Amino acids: CASSQESSTGYGYTF.

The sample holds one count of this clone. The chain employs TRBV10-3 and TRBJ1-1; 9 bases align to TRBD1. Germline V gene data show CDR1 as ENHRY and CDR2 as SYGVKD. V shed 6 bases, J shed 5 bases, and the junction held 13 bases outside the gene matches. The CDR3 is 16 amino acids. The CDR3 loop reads CAISGKPTGGKTEAFF. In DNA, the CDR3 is TGTGCCATCAGCGGCAAACCGACAGGGGGAAAGACTGAAGCTTTCTTT.

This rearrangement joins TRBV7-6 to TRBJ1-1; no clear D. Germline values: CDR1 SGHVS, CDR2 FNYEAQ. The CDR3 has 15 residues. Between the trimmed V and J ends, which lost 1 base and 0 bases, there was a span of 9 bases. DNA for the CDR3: TGTGCCAGCAGCTTAGATATACAATTGAACACTGAAGCTTTCTTT. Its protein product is CASSLDIQLNTEAFF.

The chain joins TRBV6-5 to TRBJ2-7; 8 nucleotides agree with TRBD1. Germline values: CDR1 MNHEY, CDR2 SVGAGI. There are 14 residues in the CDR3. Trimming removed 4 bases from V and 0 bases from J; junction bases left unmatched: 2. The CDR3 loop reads CASSSQGGSYEQYF. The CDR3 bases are TGTGCCAGCAGTTCACAGGGGGGCTCCTACGAGCAGTACTTC.

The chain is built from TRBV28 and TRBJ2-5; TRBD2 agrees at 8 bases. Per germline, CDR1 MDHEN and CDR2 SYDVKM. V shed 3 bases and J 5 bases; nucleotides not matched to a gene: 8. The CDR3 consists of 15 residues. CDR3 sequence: CASSFRGGPGETQYF. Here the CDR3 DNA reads TGTGCCAGCAGTTTCCGCGGGGGGCCGGGTGAGACCCAGTACTTC.

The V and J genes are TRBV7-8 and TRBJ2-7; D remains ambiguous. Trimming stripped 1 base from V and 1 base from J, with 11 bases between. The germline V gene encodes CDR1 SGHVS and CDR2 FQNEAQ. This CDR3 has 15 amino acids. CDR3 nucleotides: TGTGCCAGCAGCTTAGAGGCGGAAAGTTCCTACGAGCAGTACTTC. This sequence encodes CASSLEAESSYEQYF.

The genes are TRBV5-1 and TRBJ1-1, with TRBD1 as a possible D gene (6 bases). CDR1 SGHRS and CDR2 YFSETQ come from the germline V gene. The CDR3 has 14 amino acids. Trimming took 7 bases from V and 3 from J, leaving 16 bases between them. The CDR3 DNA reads TGCGCCAGCGAGACAGGTTTTCTGGACACTGAAGCTTTCTTT. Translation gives CASETGFLDTEAFF. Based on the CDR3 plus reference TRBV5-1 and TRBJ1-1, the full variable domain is KAGVTQTPRYLIKTRGQQVTLSCSPISGHRSVSWYQQTPGQGLQFLFEYFSETQRNKGNFPGRFSGRQFSNSRSEMNVSTLELGDSALYLCASETGFLDTEAFFGQGTRLTVV.

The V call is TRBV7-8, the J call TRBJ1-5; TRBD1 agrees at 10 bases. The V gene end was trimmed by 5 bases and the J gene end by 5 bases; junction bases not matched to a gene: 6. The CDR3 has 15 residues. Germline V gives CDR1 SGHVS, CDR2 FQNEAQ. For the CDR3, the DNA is TGTGCCAGCAGCACCGGGACAGGGGCCCATCAGCCCCAGCATTTT. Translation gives CASSTGTGAHQPQHF.

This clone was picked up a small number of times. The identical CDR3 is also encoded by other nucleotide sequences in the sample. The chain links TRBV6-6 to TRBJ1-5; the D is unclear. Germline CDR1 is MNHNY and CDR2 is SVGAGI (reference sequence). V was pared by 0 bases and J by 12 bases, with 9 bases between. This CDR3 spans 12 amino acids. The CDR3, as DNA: TGTGCCAGCAGTTACTCGACAACGGTCCAGCATTTT. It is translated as CASSYSTTVQHF.

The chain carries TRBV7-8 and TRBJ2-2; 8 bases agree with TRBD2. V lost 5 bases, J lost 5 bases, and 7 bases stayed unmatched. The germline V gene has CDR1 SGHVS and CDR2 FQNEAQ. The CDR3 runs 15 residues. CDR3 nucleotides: TGTGCCAGCAGCCCTCGGACTAGCTTTACCGGGGAGCTGTTTTTT. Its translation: CASSPRTSFTGELFF.

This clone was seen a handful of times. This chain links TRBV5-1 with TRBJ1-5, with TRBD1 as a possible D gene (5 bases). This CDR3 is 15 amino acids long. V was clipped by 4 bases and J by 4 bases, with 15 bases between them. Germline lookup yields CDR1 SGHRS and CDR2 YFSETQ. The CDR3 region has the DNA TGCGCCAGCAGCCCCCAGGGCGATGGAAATCAGCCCCAGCATTTT. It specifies CASSPQGDGNQPQHF.

Here the CDR3 reads CASSAGGLENEQYF. The DNA for the CDR3 is TGTGCCAGCAGCGCGGGGGGCCTGGAGAACGAGCAGTACTTC. The chain combines TRBV7-2 with TRBJ2-7, with 8 bases lining up with TRBD2. The CDR3 runs 14 residues. CDR1 is SGHTA and CDR2 is FQGNSA in the germline V gene. V lost 5 bases to trimming and J lost 5 bases; unmatched junction nucleotides: 8.

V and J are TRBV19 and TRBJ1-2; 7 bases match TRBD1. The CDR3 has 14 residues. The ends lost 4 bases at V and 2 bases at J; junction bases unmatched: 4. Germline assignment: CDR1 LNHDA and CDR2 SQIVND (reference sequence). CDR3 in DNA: TGTGCCAGTAGTACCACAGGGGCCAACTATGGCTACACCTTC. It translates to CASSTTGANYGYTF.

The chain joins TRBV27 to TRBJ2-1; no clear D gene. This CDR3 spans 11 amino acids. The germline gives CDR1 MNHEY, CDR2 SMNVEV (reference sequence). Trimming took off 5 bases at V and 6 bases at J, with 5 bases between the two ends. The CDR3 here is CASSRRNEQFF. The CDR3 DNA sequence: TGTGCCAGCAGTCGTCGCAATGAGCAGTTCTTC.

CDR3 sequence (DNA): TGTGCCAGCAGCGTAGCATGGGGGCCTAACGGGGAGCTGTTTTTT. This translates into CASSVAWGPNGELFF. The J gene is TRBJ2-2, the V gene TRBV9; tentatively, D is TRBD1 (6 bases). Germline CDR1 and CDR2: SGDLS and YYNGEE. The CDR3 consists of 15 residues. V dropped 0 bases and J dropped 7 bases, with 13 bases sitting between them.

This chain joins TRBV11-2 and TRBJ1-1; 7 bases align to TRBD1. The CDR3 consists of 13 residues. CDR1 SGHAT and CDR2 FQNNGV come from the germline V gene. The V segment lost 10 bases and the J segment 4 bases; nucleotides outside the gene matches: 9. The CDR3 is CAILRQGVTEAFF. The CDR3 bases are TGTGCCATCCTTCGACAGGGAGTCACTGAAGCTTTCTTT. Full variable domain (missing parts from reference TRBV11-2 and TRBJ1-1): EAGVAQSPRYKIIEKRQSVAFWCNPISGHATLYWYQQILGQGPKLLIQFQNNGVVDDSQLPKDRFSAERLKGVDSTLKIQPAKLEDSAVYLCAILRQGVTEAFFGQGTRLTVV.

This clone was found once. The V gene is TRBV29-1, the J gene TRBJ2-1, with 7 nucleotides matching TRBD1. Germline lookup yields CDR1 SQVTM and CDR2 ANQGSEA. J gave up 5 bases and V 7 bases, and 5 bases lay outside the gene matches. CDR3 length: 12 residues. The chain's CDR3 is CSAQTGNNEQFF. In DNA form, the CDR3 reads TGCAGCGCTCAGACAGGGAACAATGAGCAGTTCTTC.

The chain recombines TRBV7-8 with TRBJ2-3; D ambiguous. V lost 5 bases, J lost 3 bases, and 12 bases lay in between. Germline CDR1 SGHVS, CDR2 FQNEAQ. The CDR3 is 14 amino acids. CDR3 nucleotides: TGTGCCAGCAGCCGAGGCTCATTGACAGATACGCAGTATTTT. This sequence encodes CASSRGSLTDTQYF. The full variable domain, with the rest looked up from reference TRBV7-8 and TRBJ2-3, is GAGVSQSPRYKVAKRGQDVALRCDPISGHVSLFWYQQALGQGPEFLTYFQNEAQLDKSGLPSDRFFAERPEGSVSTLKIQRTQQEDSAVYLCASSRGSLTDTQYFGPGTRLTVL.

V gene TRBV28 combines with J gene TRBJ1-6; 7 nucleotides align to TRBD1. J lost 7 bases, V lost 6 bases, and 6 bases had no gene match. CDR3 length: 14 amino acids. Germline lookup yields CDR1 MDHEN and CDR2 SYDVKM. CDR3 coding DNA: TGTGCCAGCAGCCGTAGGACAGGAAATTCACCCCTCCACTTT. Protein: CASSRRTGNSPLHF.